This note documents a single TCR beta chain sequence. The antigen remains unidentified. This entry belongs to a study of cytomegalovirus exposure and HLA in healthy donors. V lost 0 bases and J 5 bases, leaving 8 bases between the germline ends. The length of the CDR3 is 13 residues. Germline CDR1 and CDR2: SGHRS and YFSETQ. Study-wide points: The investigators catalogued 150 to 200 TCR beta chains as cytomegalovirus-associated. Later work showed greater clonal expansion in HLA-associated TCR beta chains than in equally common others.

The primer mix had 60 Vbeta and 13 Jbeta primers. Libraries were prepared by immunoSEQ multiplex PCR; TCRdb keeps only in-frame clonotypes and omits some of them. The sample shows 210,000 or so clones, about four fifths of them seen only once. Sequencing was done on a sample of PBMCs. This receptor was obtained from a woman aged 50 to 60 in good health and CMV-seropositive. This chain connects TRBV5-1 to TRBJ1-1; D might be TRBD1 (6 bases). The CDR3 reads CASSLEGGTEAFF. DNA of the CDR3: TGCGCCAGCAGCTTGGAGGGGGGGACTGAAGCTTTCTTT.